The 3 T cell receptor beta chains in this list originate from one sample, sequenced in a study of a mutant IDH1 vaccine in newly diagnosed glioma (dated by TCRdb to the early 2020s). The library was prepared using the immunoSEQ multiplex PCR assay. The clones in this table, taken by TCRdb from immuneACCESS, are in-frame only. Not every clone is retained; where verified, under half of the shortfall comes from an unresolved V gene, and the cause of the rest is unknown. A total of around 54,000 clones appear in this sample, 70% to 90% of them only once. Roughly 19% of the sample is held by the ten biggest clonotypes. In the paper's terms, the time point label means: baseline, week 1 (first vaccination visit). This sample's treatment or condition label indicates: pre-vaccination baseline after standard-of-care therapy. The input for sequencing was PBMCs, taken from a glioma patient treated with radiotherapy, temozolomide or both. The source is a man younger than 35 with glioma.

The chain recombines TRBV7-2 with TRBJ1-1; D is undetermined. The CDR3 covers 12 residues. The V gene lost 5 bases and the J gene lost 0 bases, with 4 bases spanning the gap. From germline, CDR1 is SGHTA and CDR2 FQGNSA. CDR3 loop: CASSRMNTEAFF. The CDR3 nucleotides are TGTGCCAGCAGCCGAATGAACACTGAAGCTTTCTTT.

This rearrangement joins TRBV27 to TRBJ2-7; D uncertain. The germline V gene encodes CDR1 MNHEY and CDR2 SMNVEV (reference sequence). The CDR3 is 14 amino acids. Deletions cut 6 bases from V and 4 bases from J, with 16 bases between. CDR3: CASREGNANYEQYF. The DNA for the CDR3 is TGTGCCAGCAGAGAAGGGAACGCAAATTACGAGCAGTACTTC.

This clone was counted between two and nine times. The CDR3 spells CAWSWTSRSGNTIYF. The DNA for the CDR3 is TGTGCCTGGAGTTGGACTTCCCGCTCTGGAAACACCATATATTTT. The chain joins TRBV30 to TRBJ1-3, with D unresolved. The CDR3 extends over 15 amino acids. Germline CDR1 and CDR2: GTSNPN and SVGIG (reference sequence). Trimming shortened V by 2 bases and J by 0 bases, and 11 bases separated the two germline ends.